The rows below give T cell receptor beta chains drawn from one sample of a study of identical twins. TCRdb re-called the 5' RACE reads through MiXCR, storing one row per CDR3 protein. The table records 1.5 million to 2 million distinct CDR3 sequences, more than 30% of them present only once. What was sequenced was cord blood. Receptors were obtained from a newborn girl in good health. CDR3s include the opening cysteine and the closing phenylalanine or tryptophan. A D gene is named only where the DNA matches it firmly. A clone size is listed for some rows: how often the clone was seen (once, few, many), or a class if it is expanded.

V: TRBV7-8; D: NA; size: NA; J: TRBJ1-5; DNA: TGTGCCAGCAGTTCTGACAGGTTTAGCAATCAGCCCCAGCATTTT; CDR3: CASSSDRFSNQPQHF
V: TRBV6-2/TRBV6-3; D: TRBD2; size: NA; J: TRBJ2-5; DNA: TGTGCCAGCAGGAATAGCGGGGGGCGTTTCAATGAGCAGTACTTC; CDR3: CASRNSGGRFNEQYF
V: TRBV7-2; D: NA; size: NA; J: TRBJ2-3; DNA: TGTGCCAGCAGCTTAGCTGGGACTTTTCCCACAGATACGCAGTATTTT; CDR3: CASSLAGTFPTDTQYF
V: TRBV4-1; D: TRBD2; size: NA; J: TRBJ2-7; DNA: TGCGCCAGCAGCCAAGAACCCAGCGGGGTTACCTACGAGCAGTACTTC; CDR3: CASSQEPSGVTYEQYF
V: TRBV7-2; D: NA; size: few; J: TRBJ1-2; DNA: TGTGCCAGCAGCCGCGACGGGACGGAGAACTATGGCTACACCTTC; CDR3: CASSRDGTENYGYTF
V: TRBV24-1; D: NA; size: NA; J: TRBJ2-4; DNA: TGTGCCACCAGTGATTCTGGGGCGAGCAAAAACATTCAGTACTTC; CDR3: CATSDSGASKNIQYF
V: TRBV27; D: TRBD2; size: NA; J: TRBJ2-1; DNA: TGTGCCAGCAAAAAAAGCGGGAGCTCCTACAATGAGCAGTTCTTC; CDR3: CASKKSGSSYNEQFF
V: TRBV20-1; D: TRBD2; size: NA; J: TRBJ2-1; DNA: TGCATCTTCACCCGAAGCGGGAGGGACAATGAGCAGTTCTTC; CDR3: CIFTRSGRDNEQFF
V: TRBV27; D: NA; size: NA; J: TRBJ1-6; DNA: TGTGCCAGCAGCCTTCGGAGGTGGGGCAATTCACCCCTCCACTTT; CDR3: CASSLRRWGNSPLHF
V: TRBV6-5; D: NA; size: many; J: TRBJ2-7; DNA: TGTGCCAGCAGTTACTCCCCTAGCTCCTACGAGCAGTACTTC; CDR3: CASSYSPSSYEQYF